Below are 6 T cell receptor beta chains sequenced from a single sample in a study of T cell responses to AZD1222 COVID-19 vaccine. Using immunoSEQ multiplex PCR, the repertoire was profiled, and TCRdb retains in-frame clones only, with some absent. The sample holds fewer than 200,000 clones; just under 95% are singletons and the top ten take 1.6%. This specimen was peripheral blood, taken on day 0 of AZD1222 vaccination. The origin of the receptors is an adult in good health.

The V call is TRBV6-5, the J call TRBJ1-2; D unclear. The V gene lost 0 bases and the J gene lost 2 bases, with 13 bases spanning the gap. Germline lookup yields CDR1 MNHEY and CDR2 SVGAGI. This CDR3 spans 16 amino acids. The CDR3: CASSYSGQPGNYGYTF. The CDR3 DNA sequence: TGTGCCAGCAGTTACTCTGGTCAGCCTGGGAACTATGGCTACACCTTC.

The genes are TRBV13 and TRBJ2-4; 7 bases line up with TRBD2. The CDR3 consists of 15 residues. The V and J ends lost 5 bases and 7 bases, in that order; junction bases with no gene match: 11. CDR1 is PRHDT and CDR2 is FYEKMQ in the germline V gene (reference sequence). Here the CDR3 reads CASSPRRRGGNIQYF. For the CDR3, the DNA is TGTGCCAGCAGCCCGAGAAGGCGGGGAGGGAACATTCAGTACTTC.

The CDR3 sequence: CASSLDQGSGNTIYF. DNA of the CDR3: TGTGCCAGCAGCCTGGACCAGGGCTCTGGAAACACCATATATTTT. This chain uses TRBV7-6 with TRBJ1-3; the D gene is possibly TRBD1 (5 bases). The CDR3 sequence is 15 residues long. The germline V and J ends were trimmed by 5 bases and 0 bases, with 11 bases remaining between them. Germline values: CDR1 SGHVS, CDR2 FNYEAQ.

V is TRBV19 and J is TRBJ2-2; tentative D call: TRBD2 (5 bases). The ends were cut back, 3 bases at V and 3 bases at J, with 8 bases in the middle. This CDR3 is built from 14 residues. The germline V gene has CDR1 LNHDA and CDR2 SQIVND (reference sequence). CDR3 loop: CASSIFGDTGELFF. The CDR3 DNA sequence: TGTGCCAGTAGTATCTTCGGGGACACCGGGGAGCTGTTTTTT.

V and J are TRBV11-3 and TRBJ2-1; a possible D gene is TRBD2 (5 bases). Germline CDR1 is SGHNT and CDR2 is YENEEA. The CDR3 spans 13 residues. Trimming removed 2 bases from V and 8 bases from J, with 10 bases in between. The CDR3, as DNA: TGTGCCAGCAGCTTATTCGGGGATGATGAGCAGTTCTTC. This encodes CASSLFGDDEQFF. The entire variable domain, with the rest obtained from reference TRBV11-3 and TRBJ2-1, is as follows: EAGVVQSPRYKIIEKKQPVAFWCNPISGHNTLYWYLQNLGQGPELLIRYENEEAVDDSQLPKDRFSAERLKGVDSTLKIQPAELGDSAVYLCASSLFGDDEQFFGPGTRLTVL.

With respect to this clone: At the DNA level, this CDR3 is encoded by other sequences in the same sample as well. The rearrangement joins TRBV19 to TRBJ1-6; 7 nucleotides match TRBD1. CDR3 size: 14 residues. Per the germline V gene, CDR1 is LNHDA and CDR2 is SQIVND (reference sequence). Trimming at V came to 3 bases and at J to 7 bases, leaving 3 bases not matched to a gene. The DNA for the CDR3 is TGTGCCAGTAGTATTGGACAGGAGAATTCACCCCTCCACTTT. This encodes CASSIGQENSPLHF.